The 18 T cell receptor beta chains listed next were all sequenced from one sample in a study of regulatory T cells in long-lasting Graves disease. Time point specified: newly diagnosed GD, antithyroid drugs for less than 3 months. TCR sequences were obtained from RNA taken from PBMCs. iRepertoire HTBI primers and Arm-PCR of CDR3 regions built TCR beta libraries. TCRdb reprocessed the multiplex PCR reads with MiXCR, giving one entry per CDR3 protein. The sample consists of 250,000 to 400,000 distinct CDR3 sequences, under 20% of them appearing once. Sequencing used peripheral blood mononuclear cells (PBMCs), obtained at new diagnosis, from a patient treated with antithyroid drugs. The receptors were gathered from a female donor with Graves disease.

This clonotype has at least ten counts. The V call is TRBV29-1, the J call TRBJ2-1; 10 bases are shared with TRBD1. V lost 5 bases to trimming and J lost 14 bases; unmatched junction nucleotides: 9. The germline V gene has CDR1 SQVTM and CDR2 ANQGSEA. The CDR3 has 12 amino acids. The CDR3 reads CSVRTGGLQEFF. DNA for the CDR3: TGCAGCGTTAGGACAGGGGGATTACAGGAGTTCTTC.

This clonotype was detected ten times or more. J is TRBJ1-2 and V is TRBV10-3; no clear D gene. The CDR3 spans 15 residues. V lost 2 bases and J 0 bases, leaving 10 bases between the germline ends. Per germline, CDR1 ENHRY and CDR2 SYGVKD. CDR3 sequence (DNA): TGTGCCATCAGTGAGGTGGAGATTACTAACTATGGCTACACCTTC. Amino acid sequence: CAISEVEITNYGYTF.

The chain carries TRBV27 and TRBJ2-7; 9 bases align to TRBD1. Per germline, CDR1 MNHEY and CDR2 SMNVEV (reference sequence). This CDR3 spans 14 amino acids. J lost 11 bases, V lost 0 bases, and 8 bases had no gene match. This CDR3 is CASSLSVTGGIEYF. As DNA, the CDR3 is TGTGCCAGCAGTTTATCGGTGACAGGGGGTATTGAGTACTTC.

In this sample, this clonotype turned up a few times. At one boundary the junction diverges from the germline segment, which might be a read error. This chain connects TRBV6-2 or TRBV6-3 to TRBJ2-1, with no clear D. This CDR3 has 11 amino acids. Germline CDR1 is MNHEY and CDR2 is SVGEGT. In DNA, the CDR3 is TGTGCCAGCAGTTACCCGGACGGGCTCCTCTTC. Translated, it gives CASSYPDGLLF.

The V and J genes are TRBV3-1 and TRBJ2-4; possibly TRBD1 or TRBD2 for D (5 bases each). The germline gives CDR1 LGHDT, CDR2 YNNKEL (reference sequence). The length of the CDR3 is 13 residues. Deletions cut 0 bases from V and 13 bases from J, with 13 bases between. For the CDR3, the DNA is TGTGCCAGCAGCCAAGAGGGGGAGACAGACCAGTACTTC. It is translated as CASSQEGETDQYF.

This clonotype came up a few times. V usage is TRBV3-1 and J usage is TRBJ1-1; D may be TRBD1 (5 bases). The germline V gene has CDR1 LGHDT and CDR2 YNNKEL (reference sequence). This CDR3 has 15 residues. The V and J ends lost 0 bases and 2 bases respectively, with 10 bases between them. Written as DNA, the CDR3 is TGTGCCAGCAGCCAAGATGGGGGGTTTAACACTGAAGCTTTCTTT. This translates into CASSQDGGFNTEAFF. Full variable domain (remainder filled in from reference TRBV3-1 and TRBJ1-1): DTAVSQTPKYLVTQMGNDKSIKCEQNLGHDTMYWYKQDSKKFLKIMFSYNNKELIINETVPNRFSPKSPDKAHLNLHINSLELGDSAVYFCASSQDGGFNTEAFFGQGTRLTVV.

This clonotype appeared a few times. The chain joins TRBV5-6 to TRBJ2-2, with 10 bases identical to TRBD1. The CDR3 sequence is 13 residues long. The V gene end was trimmed by 7 bases and the J gene end by 6 bases; junction bases not matched to a gene: 3. From germline, CDR1 is SGHDT and CDR2 YYEEEE. The CDR3 loop is CASRGQGSGELFF. The CDR3, as DNA: TGTGCCAGCCGGGGACAGGGGTCCGGGGAGCTGTTTTTT.

This clonotype was picked up a small number of times. This chain uses TRBV5-6 with TRBJ2-5; D uncertain. The CDR3 is 15 residues long. Trimming removed 1 base at V and 5 bases at J, with 15 bases between. Germline loops: CDR1 SGHDT, CDR2 YYEEEE. The CDR3 DNA follows: TGTGCCAGCAGCTTGAATTCACCCTCCGTCGAGACCCAGTACTTC. Translating it yields CASSLNSPSVETQYF.

This clonotype was counted at least ten times. CDR3 amino acids: CASSSQPRDSQYF. The CDR3 DNA follows: TGTGCCAGCAGCTCGCAACCCCGGGACAGCCAGTACTTC. The V gene is TRBV7-8, the J gene TRBJ2-7; 7 bases match TRBD1. V shed 4 bases and J 10 bases; nucleotides not matched to a gene: 10. The CDR3 has 13 residues. Germline CDR1 reads SGHVS; CDR2 reads FQNEAQ. The variable domain in full, completed from reference TRBV7-8 and TRBJ2-7, reads GAGVSQSPRYKVAKRGQDVALRCDPISGHVSLFWYQQALGQGPEFLTYFQNEAQLDKSGLPSDRFFAERPEGSVSTLKIQRTQQEDSAVYLCASSSQPRDSQYFGPGTRLTVT.

This clonotype was recorded at least ten times. The chain has TRBV7-2 and TRBJ2-7, with TRBD2 matching 10 bases. Germline-derived CDR1 and CDR2 are SGHTA and FQGNSA. Trimming removed 2 bases from V and 2 bases from J; junction bases left unmatched: 3. The length of the CDR3 is 15 residues. Here the CDR3 reads CASSLSLAGTYEQYF. The CDR3 nucleotides are TGTGCCAGCAGCTTATCACTAGCGGGAACCTACGAGCAGTACTTC.

This clonotype was recorded many times. The chain carries TRBV7-2 and TRBJ2-7; tentatively, D is TRBD1 (6 bases). Germline V lookup: CDR1 SGHTA, CDR2 FQGNSA. The V and J ends lost 0 bases and 2 bases respectively, with 8 bases between them. CDR3 length: 14 amino acids. The CDR3 reads CASSLAGTPYEQYF. The CDR3 coding sequence is TGTGCCAGCAGCTTAGCCGGGACACCCTACGAGCAGTACTTC.

This clonotype was counted ten times or more. The chain has TRBV4-1 and TRBJ1-1, with 8 bases that match TRBD1. Trimming took 3 bases from V and 0 from J; bases not matched to a gene: 6. Germline CDR1 is MGHRA and CDR2 is YSYEKL. The CDR3 sequence is 16 residues long. The CDR3 here is CASSQLQGGMNTEAFF. The CDR3 nucleotides read TGCGCCAGCAGCCAGTTACAGGGGGGGATGAACACTGAAGCTTTCTTT.

To note about this clonotype: This may come from a read error, since a much larger clone is one base off. This chain joins TRBV29-1 and TRBJ2-1; TRBD2 agrees at 9 bases. Germline assignment: CDR1 SQVTM and CDR2 ANQGSEA. The CDR3 contains 14 residues. CDR3 nucleotides: TGCAGCGCTGAAAGGGGACTAGCCCCCAATGAGCAGTTCTTC. It translates to CSAERGLAPNEQFF.

This clonotype showed up just a few times. This chain connects TRBV2 to TRBJ2-5; D possibly corresponds to TRBD1 (5 bases). Looked up from germline, CDR1 is SNHLY and CDR2 is FYNNEI. Trimming removed 0 bases at V and 4 bases at J, with 15 bases between. CDR3 length equals 16 residues. CDR3 in amino acids: CASSEAGQGGIETQYF. The DNA of the CDR3 is TGTGCCAGCAGTGAAGCGGGGCAGGGTGGTATAGAGACCCAGTACTTC.

This clonotype was counted many times. CDR3 nucleotides: TGTGCCAGCAGTTCCGGAATGAACACTGAAGCTTTCTTT. Translation: CASSSGMNTEAFF. The gene calls are TRBV12-3 or TRBV12-4 and TRBJ1-1, with D uncertain. The CDR3 has 13 residues. The V end lost 4 bases, the J end lost 0 bases, and 6 bases lay between the germline ends.

In this sample, this clonotype turned up many times. This chain's CDR3 is CASSLDGQKYNEQFF. The CDR3 coding sequence is TGTGCCAGCAGCTTAGATGGACAGAAATACAATGAGCAGTTCTTC. This sequence joins TRBV11-2 and TRBJ2-1; TRBD1 might be the D (6 bases). V was clipped by 0 bases and J by 4 bases, with 10 bases between them. This CDR3 spans 15 amino acids. Germline V gene lookup returns CDR1 SGHAT and CDR2 FQNNGV.

This clonotype was seen ten or more times. The CDR3: CASSSPGLAGEPTKYF. As DNA, the CDR3 is TGTGCCAGCAGCTCACCGGGACTAGCGGGAGAACCTACAAAGTATTTT. The rearrangement links TRBV7-2 to TRBJ2-3; TRBD2 agrees at 14 bases. In germline, CDR1 is SGHTA, CDR2 FQGNSA. This CDR3 is 16 amino acids long. V was clipped by 4 bases and J by 13 bases; unmatched bases: 13. Using reference TRBV7-2 and TRBJ2-3 for the parts outside the CDR3, the full variable domain is GAGVSQSPSNKVTEKGKDVELRCDPISGHTALYWYRQSLGQGLEFLIYFQGNSAPDKSGLPSDRFSAERTGGSVSTLTIQRTQQEDSAVYLCASSSPGLAGEPTKYFGPGTRLTVL.

This clonotype was detected many times. The V and J genes are TRBV6-1 and TRBJ2-1; no clear D. This CDR3 comprises 8 residues. Trimming took 6 bases from V and 13 from J, leaving 4 bases between them. Germline V gives CDR1 MNHNS, CDR2 SASEGT. CDR3 residues: CASSQQFF. In nucleotides, the CDR3 is TGTGCCAGCAGCCAACAGTTCTTC.